This T cell receptor (beta chain) was captured in a study of CD8+ T cells in alopecia areata (dated by TCRdb to the late 2010s). Some background on the complete study: The treated patients, all with moderate-to-severe alopecia areata, were enrolled in an open-label pilot trial of oral tofacitinib given at 5 to 10 mg twice daily. Patients received tofacitinib for 6 to 18 months and were then followed off drug for 6 months to check for delayed response and recurrence. For the treated patients, the SALT score, which quantifies what percentage of scalp surface area is affected, served as the measure of disease severity. To study T cell clonal expansion in alopecia areata, the researchers applied high-throughput TCRbeta sequencing to both the C3H/HeJ mouse model and human patients. Scalp tissue and sorted CD4+ and CD8+ peripheral blood T cells from patchy and totalis/universalis alopecia areata patients and from healthy controls were covered by human TCRbeta sequencing. Tofacitinib-treated patients had biopsies at baseline and at 4 and 24 weeks of treatment, with a later scalp biopsy in several patients. Scalp clonality was compared across normal scalp (n=4), patchy alopecia areata scalp (n=8), and alopecia totalis/universalis scalp (n=8). The RNA source kit depended on sample type: the PAXgene miRNA kit for fixed scalp, the miRNeasy kit for PBMCs, and the RNeasy kit for mouse skin. TCRbeta CDR3 regions were amplified by immunoSEQ multiplex PCR using 35 Vbeta forward and 13 Jbeta reverse primers. Overall results and qualifications from the work: Unlike mouse skin, where gammadelta T cells dominate, normal human skin contains resident alphabeta T cells that get sequenced too, which complicates analysis of the scalp TCR repertoire. Compared with normal scalp, lesional scalp had higher clonality and more expanded CD8+ clones, particularly in alopecia totalis/universalis, a pattern that suggests antigenic drive. The treated cohort was small, with a single nonresponder, so links between baseline CD8+ expansion and response need larger studies. Many expanded lesional clones were found to persist in scalp and blood during tofacitinib treatment, and relapse after treatment cessation may be partly explained by this persistence. Shared TCR sequences between patients were less evident than in mice, which may be partly attributable to HLA diversity in the patient population. Scalp clonality and the number of expanded CD8+ clones among the top 100 scalp clones were significantly decreased by tofacitinib.

Libraries were made using the immunoSEQ multiplex PCR assay. RNA was extracted from all samples and reverse transcribed into cDNA, which served as template for TCR sequencing. SuperScript III was used for first-strand cDNA synthesis, primed with a 2:1 mix of oligo-dT and random hexamers. A synthetic immune receptor repertoire was used to gauge amplification bias, and whatever bias remained was removed computationally. The authors processed their data as follows. Raw reads were preprocessed to remove errors, and CDR3 was defined according to IMGT conventions as the region from the conserved cysteine to phenylalanine. To get clonality, Shannon entropy was normalized by log2 of the number of productive unique TCRs and the result was subtracted from 1. Whether scalp clones were CD4 or CD8 was inferred by matching scalp TCRbeta sequences against CD4 and CD8 repertoires sorted from blood. TCRdb took over this immuneACCESS table, retaining in-frame rearrangements with V and J assigned. Such tables are incomplete; in checked studies, under half of the missing clones stem from an unresolved V gene, and the remainder is unexplained. Clonal size and the V and J genes are those of that table, whereas D and trimming came from the DNA. This sample has roughly 220,000 clones in its table, and 35% to 40% of those were observed once. The ten largest clones take up about 0.48% of the sample.

CDR1 and CDR2 are read off the germline V gene (reference sequence) as SEHNR and FQNEAQ. The CDR3 contains 13 residues, cysteine and phenylalanine counted. The CDR3 DNA has 39 bases and is translated from base 1. Relative to germline, V is missing 2 bases and J is missing 7 bases, with 4 bases of the junction outside any gene match. The sample's treatment or condition label is to be understood as: oral pan-JAK inhibitor, 5-10 mg twice daily. Lesional scalp punch biopsies and peripheral blood were collected from alopecia areata patients. PBMCs were separated by density centrifugation and stained for CD3, CD4 and CD8, after which CD4+ and CD8+ T cells were sorted on a FACSAria. Note on this clone: Its antigen remains undetermined. Base qualities are not provided; no much larger clone lies one nucleotide away.

In this chain, TRBV7-9 is recombined with TRBJ1-1; 7 nucleotides in the junction match TRBD1. The source of this sequence is a human donor with alopecia areata. The sample consisted of CD4+ T cells sorted from blood, taken at approximately week 31, from a patient treated with tofacitinib. In nucleotide form, the sequence is TGTGCCAGCAGCTTATTACAGGGGAATGAAGCTTTCTTT. It encodes CASSLLQGNEAFF.